One and the same sample provided the 7 T cell receptor beta chains below, sequenced in a study of T cells after yellow fever vaccination. Using its own MiXCR run on the 5' RACE reads, TCRdb lists one record per CDR3 protein. The sample shows 400,000 or so distinct CDR3 sequences, under 14% of them seen only once. The sample was PBMCs, taken on the day of the first yellow fever vaccination. These receptors came from a man between 18 and 29 years old who received the YFV17D yellow fever vaccine.

This clonotype has a handful of counts. The rearrangement uses TRBV4-3 and TRBJ2-7; D call uncertain. V was shortened by 4 bases and J by 4 bases, with 14 bases between the two germline ends. The germline V gene has CDR1 LGHNA and CDR2 YSLEER. The CDR3 extends over 14 amino acids. CDR3 coding DNA: TGCGCCAGCAGCCGAAGCGCCGTGGCATACGAGCAGTACTTC. Protein sequence: CASSRSAVAYEQYF.

J is TRBJ2-1 and V is TRBV9, with 9 bases lining up with TRBD2. V was clipped by 4 bases and J by 5 bases; unmatched bases: 13. This CDR3 has 17 residues. CDR1 is SGDLS and CDR2 is YYNGEE in the germline V gene. CDR3 sequence reads: CASSPPGRAGGNNEQFF. For the CDR3, the DNA is TGTGCCAGCAGCCCCCCTGGGAGAGCGGGGGGAAACAATGAGCAGTTCTTC.

This chain connects TRBV5-1 to TRBJ2-5; 11 bases match TRBD2. This CDR3 has 16 amino acids. CDR1 and CDR2 from the germline V gene are SGHRS and YFSETQ. Trimming cost V 1 base and J 4 bases; bases outside gene matches: 6. CDR3 sequence: CASSLLFTSGGETQYF. The CDR3 nucleotides read TGCGCCAGCAGCTTGTTGTTTACTAGCGGGGGAGAGACCCAGTACTTC.

The chain joins TRBV18 to TRBJ2-7; D not certain. Germline values: CDR1 KGHSH, CDR2 LQKENI. The V end was cut by 0 bases, the J end by 3 bases, with 6 bases between. The length of the CDR3 is 13 residues. The CDR3 nucleotides read TGTGCCAGCTCACCACCTTCTGGCTACGAGCAGTACGTC. Residues: CASSPPSGYEQYV.

This clonotype was recorded many times. The V call is TRBV7-2, the J call TRBJ2-3; 9 nucleotides match TRBD2. CDR1 is SGHTA, CDR2 FQGNSA, per germline. There are 13 residues in the CDR3. Trimming cost V 6 bases and J 4 bases; bases outside gene matches: 2. CDR3 sequence (DNA): TGTGCCAGCAGGGGACTAGCTCCAGATACGCAGTATTTT. It encodes CASRGLAPDTQYF. Based on the CDR3 plus reference TRBV7-2 and TRBJ2-3, the full variable domain is GAGVSQSPSNKVTEKGKDVELRCDPISGHTALYWYRQSLGQGLEFLIYFQGNSAPDKSGLPSDRFSAERTGGSVSTLTIQRTQQEDSAVYLCASRGLAPDTQYFGPGTRLTVL.

The chain links TRBV20-1 to TRBJ2-1; D possibly corresponds to TRBD1 (5 bases). Germline V gives CDR1 DFQATT, CDR2 SNEGSKA (reference sequence). The CDR3 is made up of 11 amino acids. V lost 4 bases and J lost 9, with 10 bases in between. CDR3 residues: CSAKQEAEQFF. As DNA, the CDR3 is TGCAGTGCTAAACAGGAAGCTGAGCAGTTCTTC.

This clonotype was seen a handful of times. The rearrangement uses TRBV6-1 and TRBJ2-7; D is perhaps TRBD2 (6 bases). Germline V gene data show CDR1 as MNHNS and CDR2 as SASEGT. The V end lost 7 bases, the J end lost 0 bases, and 16 bases lay between the germline ends. The CDR3 has 15 residues. The CDR3 here is CASTTTAGSSYEQYF. The DNA of the CDR3 is TGTGCCAGCACTACCACGGCCGGGAGCTCCTACGAGCAGTACTTC.